This T cell receptor (beta chain) emerged from a study of graft-versus-host responses after intestinal transplantation. By proportion, this clone is medium-sized (0.01 to 0.1%). Some clones are missing from TCRdb's copy, which holds only in-frame ones; the method was immunoSEQ multiplex PCR. The sample yields several thousand clones, about 29% seen once. This TCR was sampled from a human patient who was an organ donor for intestinal transplantation. The source was alloreactive CD4+ T cells from a mixed lymphocyte reaction culture, collected before transplantation. The sample's subset: CFSE-low proliferating T cells sorted from approximately six-day pre-transplant mixed lymphocyte reaction (GvH or HvG direction).

This CDR3 is CASSARDRGGYTF. The CDR3 DNA reads TGTGCCAGCAGCGCCCGGGACAGGGGTGGCTACACCTTC. This chain links TRBV9 with TRBJ1-2; TRBD1 aligns across 10 bases. The CDR3 length is 13 residues. Germline lookup yields CDR1 SGDLS and CDR2 YYNGEE. Trimming removed 3 bases from V and 7 bases from J; junction bases left unmatched: 3.